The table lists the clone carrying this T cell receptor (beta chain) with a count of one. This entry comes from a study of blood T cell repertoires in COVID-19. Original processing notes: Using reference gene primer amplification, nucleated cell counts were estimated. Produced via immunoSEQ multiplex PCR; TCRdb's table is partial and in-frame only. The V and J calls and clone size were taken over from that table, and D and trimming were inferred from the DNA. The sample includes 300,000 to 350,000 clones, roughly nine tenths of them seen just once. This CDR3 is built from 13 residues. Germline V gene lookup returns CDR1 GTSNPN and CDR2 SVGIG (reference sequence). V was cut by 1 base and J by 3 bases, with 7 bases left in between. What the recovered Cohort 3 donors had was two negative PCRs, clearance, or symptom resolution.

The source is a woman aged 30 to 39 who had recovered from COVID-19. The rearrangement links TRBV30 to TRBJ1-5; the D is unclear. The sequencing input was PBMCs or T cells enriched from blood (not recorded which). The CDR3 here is CAWSAGINQPQHF. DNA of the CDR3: TGTGCCTGGAGTGCCGGGATCAATCAGCCCCAGCATTTT.